A single sample gave rise to the 18 T cell receptor beta chains below, sequenced in a study of T cell responses to AZD1222 COVID-19 vaccine. Clones were read by immunoSEQ multiplex PCR, and TCRdb kept only the in-frame ones, dropping some. The profile covers some 130,000 clones, with roughly 90% appearing a single time and 2.5% to 4% taken by the ten largest. The sample in question was peripheral blood, obtained on day 0 of AZD1222 vaccination. The receptors were gathered from an adult in good health.

CDR3 in amino acids: CASSQGVLYEQFF. DNA of the CDR3: TGCGCCAGCAGCCAGGGGGTACTGTATGAGCAGTTCTTC. The chain employs TRBV4-1 and TRBJ2-1; D could derive from TRBD1 or TRBD2 (5 bases each). This CDR3 is 13 amino acids long. Germline V lookup: CDR1 MGHRA, CDR2 YSYEKL. V was pared by 3 bases and J by 8 bases, with 11 bases between.

The V gene is TRBV14, the J gene TRBJ1-6, with D tentatively TRBD1 (6 bases). There are 15 residues in the CDR3. Trimming stripped 5 bases from V and 5 bases from J, with 13 bases between. Germline V gene lookup returns CDR1 SGHDN and CDR2 FVKESK. The CDR3 bases are TGTGCCAGCAGCTTCGACAGGATTCATAATTCACCCCTCCACTTT. Protein sequence: CASSFDRIHNSPLHF.

This clone appeared once. This chain joins TRBV5-1 and TRBJ2-1; unclear D gene. V lost 1 base and J 1 base, leaving 6 bases between the germline ends. Germline V gene sequence: CDR1 SGHRS, CDR2 YFSETQ. The CDR3 sequence is 14 residues long. The CDR3 region has the DNA TGCGCCAGCAGCTTGTTGGCTTCCTACAATGAGCAGTTCTTC. This sequence encodes CASSLLASYNEQFF.

The gene calls are TRBV14 and TRBJ1-1; D remains ambiguous. The CDR3 sequence is 17 residues long. Per the germline V gene, CDR1 is SGHDN and CDR2 is FVKESK. The V end lost 4 bases, the J end lost 6 bases, and 24 bases lay between the germline ends. The CDR3 coding sequence is TGTGCCAGCAGCCTTGGGCGGTACGGGGTTAAAGGCGCTGAAGCTTTCTTT. Amino acid sequence: CASSLGRYGVKGAEAFF.

The chain couples TRBV6-5 to TRBJ2-1; possibly TRBD2 for D (6 bases). CDR3 length: 15 amino acids. The V end lost 6 bases, the J end lost 0 bases, and 12 bases lay between the germline ends. The germline CDR1 and CDR2 sequences are MNHEY and SVGAGI. In nucleotides, the CDR3 is TGTGCCAGCAGAGTCGTAGCGGACTCCTACAATGAGCAGTTCTTC. Encoded protein: CASRVVADSYNEQFF.

The rearrangement links TRBV28 to TRBJ2-2; tentatively, D is TRBD1 (6 bases). V was clipped by 1 base and J by 7 bases, with 16 bases between them. The CDR3 loop spans 16 amino acids. Germline V gene sequence: CDR1 MDHEN, CDR2 SYDVKM. Written as DNA, the CDR3 is TGTGCCAGCAGTTTATCCGGGACATTAGGGCTCGGGGAGCTGTTTTTT. It specifies CASSLSGTLGLGELFF. Full variable domain (remainder filled in from reference TRBV28 and TRBJ2-2): DVKVTQSSRYLVKRTGEKVFLECVQDMDHENMFWYRQDPGLGLRLIYFSYDVKMKEKGDIPEGYSVSREKKERFSLILESASTNQTSMYLCASSLSGTLGLGELFFGEGSRLTVL.

The count of this clone is one. The chain couples TRBV30 to TRBJ2-2; D might be TRBD1 (6 bases). This CDR3 comprises 16 residues. Germline lookup yields CDR1 GTSNPN and CDR2 SVGIG (reference sequence). With 0 bases removed from V and 4 bases from J, the gap between germline ends came to 15 bases. In nucleotides, the CDR3 is TGTGCCTGGAGTGTACTTGGGGGCTTGGGCACCGGGGAGCTGTTTTTT. It yields the protein CAWSVLGGLGTGELFF.

This chain connects TRBV30 to TRBJ1-1; D not certain. The CDR3 totals 13 residues. CDR1 is GTSNPN and CDR2 is SVGIG in the germline V gene (reference sequence). The ends were cut back, 6 bases at V and 4 bases at J, with 15 bases in the middle. The CDR3 bases are TGTGCCTGTAGGACCGGTTGGACCACTGAAGCTTTCTTT. Protein sequence: CACRTGWTTEAFF.

The genes are TRBV4-1 and TRBJ1-1, with no clear D. Germline V gives CDR1 MGHRA, CDR2 YSYEKL. The germline V and J ends were trimmed by 0 bases and 4 bases, with 6 bases remaining between them. The CDR3 has 13 residues. Here the CDR3 DNA reads TGCGCCAGCAGCCAAGATCCCAGCACTGAAGCTTTCTTT. Its translation: CASSQDPSTEAFF.

The chain employs TRBV24-1 and TRBJ2-6; 7 bases align to TRBD1. This CDR3 has 17 residues. Germline lookup yields CDR1 KGHDR and CDR2 SFDVKD. The trim removed 3 bases at V and 0 bases at J, leaving 4 bases unmatched. DNA of the CDR3: TGTGCCACCAGTGATCCGCACAGGGGCTCTGGGGCCAACGTCCTGACTTTC. Translation gives CATSDPHRGSGANVLTF.

The V gene is TRBV30, the J gene TRBJ1-1; 10 bases align to TRBD1. Losses at the gene ends were 5 bases for V and 6 bases for J; bases not matched to a gene: 3. The CDR3 is 12 amino acids. The V gene's germline CDR1 is GTSNPN and CDR2 SVGIG (reference sequence). In nucleotides, the CDR3 is TGTGCCTGGGGACAGGGGGTTTCTGAAGCTTTCTTT. Protein: CAWGQGVSEAFF.

V usage is TRBV19 and J usage is TRBJ1-2, with 9 bases fitting TRBD1. V dropped 6 bases and J dropped 4; count of bases not matched to a gene: 6. CDR3 size: 14 residues. CDR1 is LNHDA and CDR2 is SQIVND in the germline V gene (reference sequence). This chain's CDR3 is CASRPGQGIYGYTF. The CDR3, as DNA: TGTGCCAGTAGACCGGGACAGGGTATCTATGGCTACACCTTC.

The chain joins TRBV7-9 to TRBJ2-5; 7 bases fit TRBD1. Germline CDR1 and CDR2: SEHNR and FQNEAQ (reference sequence). The CDR3 extends over 14 amino acids. After removal of 5 bases from V and 4 bases from J, the junction contained 7 bases not matched to a gene. The CDR3 region is CASSLTGAAETQYF. In DNA, the CDR3 is TGTGCCAGCAGCCTCACAGGGGCGGCAGAGACCCAGTACTTC.

The genes are TRBV5-5 and TRBJ1-2; D gene ambiguous. V was shortened by 1 base and J by 8 bases, with 9 bases between the two germline ends. The CDR3 sequence is 12 residues long. The germline CDR1 and CDR2 sequences are SGHKS and YYEKEE (reference sequence). The chain's CDR3 is CASSLTLRGYTF. In nucleotides, the CDR3 is TGTGCCAGCAGCTTGACATTACGGGGCTACACCTTC.

The rearrangement uses TRBV19 and TRBJ2-1; 9 nucleotides match TRBD1. The V and J ends lost 11 bases and 2 bases, in that order; junction bases with no gene match: 7. The CDR3 loop spans 14 amino acids. Looked up from germline, CDR1 is LNHDA and CDR2 is SQIVND (reference sequence). The CDR3 DNA sequence: TGTGCCGGACCACAGGGGGCGGCCTACAATGAGCAGTTCTTC. It yields the protein CAGPQGAAYNEQFF.

The chain has TRBV5-1 and TRBJ2-1, with 10 positions matching TRBD2. The V gene's germline CDR1 is SGHRS and CDR2 YFSETQ. Trimming took 4 bases from V and 6 from J; bases not matched to a gene: 4. The CDR3 consists of 14 residues. The CDR3 bases are TGCGCCAGCAGCACCAGCGGGAGGGCCAATGAGCAGTTCTTC. Its translation: CASSTSGRANEQFF.

This chain links TRBV5-4 with TRBJ2-5, with TRBD2 matching 8 bases. The junction had 5 bases not matched to a gene; V was cut back by 0 bases and J by 1 base. This CDR3 is 16 amino acids long. CDR1 and CDR2 (germline): SGHNT, YYREEE (reference sequence). CDR3 coding DNA: TGTGCCAGCAGCTTGGTTAGGCGGGAGGCCCAAGAGACCCAGTACTTC. Translation: CASSLVRREAQETQYF. The whole variable domain, filled in from reference TRBV5-4 and TRBJ2-5, reads ETGVTQSPTHLIKTRGQQVTLRCSSQSGHNTVSWYQQALGQGPQFIFQYYREEENGRGNFPPRFSGLQFPNYSSELNVNALELDDSALYLCASSLVRREAQETQYFGPGTRLLVL.

This clone has only a few counts. The chain is built from TRBV4-2 and TRBJ1-5, with a weak D call TRBD1 (5 bases). This CDR3 spans 16 amino acids. Deletions cut 3 bases from V and 0 bases from J, with 12 bases between. Germline V gives CDR1 LGHNA, CDR2 YNFKEQ. This chain's CDR3 is CASSHLGTASNQPQHF. In DNA form, the CDR3 reads TGTGCCAGCAGCCACCTTGGGACGGCTAGCAATCAGCCCCAGCATTTT.